The rows below give T cell receptor beta chains drawn from one sample of a study of blood T cell repertoires in COVID-19. Sequencing used immunoSEQ multiplex PCR; TCRdb keeps in-frame clones, though not all of them. This sample has 300,000 to 350,000 clones, with over 80% found just once. The sequencing input was peripheral blood. The receptors derive from a woman aged 45-59 years with COVID-19, enrolled during active disease. Both conserved end residues are part of each CDR3. The D gene is left open where the match is weak. A row's size may be missing; if present it is once, few, many or a size class.

abundance | j_gene | len | d_gene | v_gene | CDR3aa | CDR3nt
- | TRBJ1-1 | 12 | - | TRBV29-1 | CSADRMNTEAFF | TGCAGCGCAGACAGGATGAACACTGAAGCTTTCTTT
- | TRBJ2-5 | 12 | TRBD1 | TRBV29-1 | CSVRQGRRSQYF | TGCAGCGTACGACAGGGCAGGCGGTCCCAGTACTTC
many | TRBJ1-3 | 15 | TRBD1 | TRBV30 | CAWRRDRGRGNTIYF | TGTGCCTGGAGGAGGGACAGGGGGAGAGGAAACACCATATATTTT
- | TRBJ2-7 | 15 | - | TRBV5-1 | CASSWDGSAAYEQYF | TGCGCCAGCAGCTGGGATGGTAGCGCAGCCTACGAGCAGTACTTC
- | TRBJ2-1 | 12 | - | TRBV3-1/TRBV3-2 | CASSLPPGEQFF | TGTGCCAGCAGCCTCCCCCCGGGTGAGCAGTTCTTC
- | TRBJ2-4 | 15 | TRBD1 | TRBV11-2 | CASSFTGGAKNIQYF | TGTGCCAGCAGTTTCACAGGGGGCGCCAAAAACATTCAGTACTTC
- | TRBJ2-1 | 14 | - | TRBV27 | CASSLSDFYNEQFF | TGTGCCAGCAGTTTATCGGACTTCTACAATGAGCAGTTCTTC
- | TRBJ1-2 | 13 | - | TRBV10-3 | CAISERGNYGYTF | TGTGCCATCAGTGAAAGAGGGAACTATGGCTACACCTTC
- | TRBJ2-1 | 15 | TRBD2 | TRBV28 | CASSLGGRAYNEQFF | TGTGCCAGCAGTTTAGGCGGGAGGGCCTACAATGAGCAGTTCTTC
- | TRBJ2-1 | 13 | TRBD2 | TRBV19 | CASSPTSVDEQFF | TGTGCCAGTAGTCCCACTAGCGTCGATGAGCAGTTCTTC
- | TRBJ2-4 | 18 | TRBD2 | TRBV5-6 | CASSLRRETHLGKNIQYF | TGTGCCAGCAGCTTGCGGCGGGAGACCCACCTGGGCAAAAACATTCAGTACTTC
- | TRBJ1-5 | 15 | TRBD1 | TRBV5-1 | CASSLEGAGNQPQHF | TGCGCCAGCAGCTTGGAGGGGGCAGGGAATCAGCCCCAGCATTTT
- | TRBJ1-2 | 14 | - | TRBV5-1 | CASSFQDSSYGYTF | TGCGCCAGCAGCTTCCAGGACTCTTCTTATGGCTACACCTTC
- | TRBJ2-3 | 17 | TRBD1 | TRBV5-1 | CASSLAKGVRGTDTQYF | TGCGCCAGCAGCTTGGCCAAAGGGGTCAGGGGGACAGATACGCAGTATTTT
- | TRBJ1-2 | 13 | TRBD1 | TRBV19 | CASSQDRGSGYTF | TGTGCCAGTAGTCAAGACAGGGGAAGTGGCTACACCTTC
- | TRBJ2-3 | 15 | TRBD2 | TRBV5-1 | CASSPLAGDADTQYF | TGCGCCAGCAGCCCGCTAGCGGGAGATGCAGATACGCAGTATTTT
- | TRBJ1-1 | 12 | TRBD1 | TRBV3-1/TRBV3-2 | CASSQKQGPAFF | TGTGCCAGCAGCCAAAAACAGGGGCCAGCTTTCTTT
- | TRBJ1-2 | 15 | TRBD1 | TRBV24-1 | CATSDFGTGEDGYTF | TGTGCCACCAGTGATTTTGGGACAGGGGAGGATGGCTACACCTTC
- | TRBJ1-5 | 15 | TRBD1 | TRBV18 | CASSRGDRGNQPQHF | TGTGCCAGCTCACGGGGTGACAGGGGAAATCAGCCCCAGCATTTT
- | TRBJ1-2 | 15 | - | TRBV30 | CAWNALTRPDYGYTF | TGTGCCTGGAACGCCCTTACCCGCCCAGACTATGGCTACACCTTC
once | TRBJ2-2 | 15 | TRBD2 | TRBV4-2 | CASSQGLAGGWELFF | TGTGCCAGCAGCCAAGGGCTAGCGGGAGGATGGGAGCTGTTTTTT
- | TRBJ1-6 | 15 | TRBD1 | TRBV4-1 | CASSLRDRSNSPLHF | TGCGCCAGCAGCCTCCGGGACAGATCAAACTCACCCCTCCACTTT
few | TRBJ1-2 | 15 | - | TRBV11-2 | CASSSRTEGNYGYTF | TGTGCCAGCAGCTCCCGAACAGAGGGTAACTATGGCTACACCTTC
- | TRBJ1-1 | 12 | - | TRBV30 | CAWSVGGTEAFF | TGTGCCTGGAGTGTAGGGGGCACTGAAGCTTTCTTT
once | TRBJ2-1 | 22 | TRBD2 | TRBV9 | CASSTRSPGLAGVRSSYNEQFF | TGTGCCAGCAGTACCCGATCACCGGGACTAGCGGGAGTTAGGAGCTCCTACAATGAGCAGTTCTTC
- | TRBJ2-7 | 15 | - | TRBV29-1 | CSVGVLRLPGYEQYF | TGCAGCGTTGGAGTGCTTCGGCTACCAGGATACGAGCAGTACTTC
- | TRBJ2-3 | 15 | TRBD2 | TRBV2 | CASSLSGSNVDTQYF | TGTGCCAGCAGTCTTAGCGGGAGTAACGTTGATACGCAGTATTTT